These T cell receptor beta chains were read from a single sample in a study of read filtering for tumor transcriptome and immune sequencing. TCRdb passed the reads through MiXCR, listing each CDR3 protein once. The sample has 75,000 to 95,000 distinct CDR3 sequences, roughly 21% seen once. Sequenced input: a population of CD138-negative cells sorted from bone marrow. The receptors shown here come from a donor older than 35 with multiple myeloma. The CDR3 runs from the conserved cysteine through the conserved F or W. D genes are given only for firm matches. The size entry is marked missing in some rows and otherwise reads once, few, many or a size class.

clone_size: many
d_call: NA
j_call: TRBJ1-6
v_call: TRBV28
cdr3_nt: TGTGCCAGCAGTTTACCGTTGGATTCACCCCTCCACTTT
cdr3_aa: CASSLPLDSPLHF

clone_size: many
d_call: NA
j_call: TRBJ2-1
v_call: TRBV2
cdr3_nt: TGTGCCAGCAGTGATAGGTCCGGGGGTGAGCAGTTCTTC
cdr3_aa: CASSDRSGGEQFF

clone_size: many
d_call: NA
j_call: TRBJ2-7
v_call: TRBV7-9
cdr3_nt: TGTGCCAGCAGCTTAGGAGGGTCGGCGGCAAACGAGCAGTACTTC
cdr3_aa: CASSLGGSAANEQYF

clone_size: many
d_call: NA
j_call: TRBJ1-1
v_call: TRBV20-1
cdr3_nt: TGCAGTGCTAGGATCCGAGGGGCGAACACTGAAGCTTTCTTT
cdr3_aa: CSARIRGANTEAFF

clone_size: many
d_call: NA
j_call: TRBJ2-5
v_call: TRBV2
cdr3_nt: TGTGCCAGCGAAGGGACGGTCCAAGAGACCCAGTACTTC
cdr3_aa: CASEGTVQETQYF

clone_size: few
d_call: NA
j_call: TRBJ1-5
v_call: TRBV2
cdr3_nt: TGTGCCAGCAGTGTAGGGGGGAATCAGCCCCAGCATTTT
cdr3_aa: CASSVGGNQPQHF

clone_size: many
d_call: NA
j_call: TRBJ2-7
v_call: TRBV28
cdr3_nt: TGTGCCAGCAGTTTTGACGAAGACAGTTACGAGCAGTACTTC
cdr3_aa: CASSFDEDSYEQYF

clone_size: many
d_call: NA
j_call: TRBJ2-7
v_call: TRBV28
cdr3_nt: TGTGCCAGCAGCCCCGGGACAATCTACGAGCAGTACTTC
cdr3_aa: CASSPGTIYEQYF

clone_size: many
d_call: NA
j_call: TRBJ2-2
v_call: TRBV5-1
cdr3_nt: TGCGCCAGCAGCTTGGAGGCAGCCGGCGGGGAGCTGTTTTTT
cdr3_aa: CASSLEAAGGELFF

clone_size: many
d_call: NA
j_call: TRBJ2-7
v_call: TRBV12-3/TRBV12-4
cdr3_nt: TGTGCCAGCAGTTTAGTCAGGGCGCCCTACGAGCAGTACTTC
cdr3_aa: CASSLVRAPYEQYF

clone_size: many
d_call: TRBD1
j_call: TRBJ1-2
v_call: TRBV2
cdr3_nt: TGTGCCAGCGATGGGGACAGGGACCCTGGCTACACCTTC
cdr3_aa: CASDGDRDPGYTF

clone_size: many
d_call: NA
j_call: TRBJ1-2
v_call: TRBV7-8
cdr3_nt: TGTGCCAGCAGCCTGGGGAACGCACGCTACACCTTC
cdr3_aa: CASSLGNARYTF

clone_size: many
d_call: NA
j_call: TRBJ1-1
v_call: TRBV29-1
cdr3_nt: TGCAGCGTTGAGCAGGGTCTTCGCACTGAAGCTTTCTTT
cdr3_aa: CSVEQGLRTEAFF

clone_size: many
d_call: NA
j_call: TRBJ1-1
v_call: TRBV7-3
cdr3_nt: TGTGCCAGCAGCTTAACGCCCGCAGGCAGGAACACTGAAGCTTTCTTT
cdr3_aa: CASSLTPAGRNTEAFF

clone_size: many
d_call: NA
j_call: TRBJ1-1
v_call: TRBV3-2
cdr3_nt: TGTGCCAGCAGCCAAGAGGGAGGCCTGGAAGCTTTCTTT
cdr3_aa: CASSQEGGLEAFF

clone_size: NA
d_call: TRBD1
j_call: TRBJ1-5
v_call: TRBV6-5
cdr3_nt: TGTGCCAGCTGCCGGGACAGGGGAGGCAATCAGCCCCAGCATTTT
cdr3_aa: CASCRDRGGNQPQHF

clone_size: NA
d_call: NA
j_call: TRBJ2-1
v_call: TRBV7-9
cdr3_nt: TGTGCCAGCAGCCTATACGGTGAGGGATACAATGAGCAGTTCTTC
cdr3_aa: CASSLYGEGYNEQFF

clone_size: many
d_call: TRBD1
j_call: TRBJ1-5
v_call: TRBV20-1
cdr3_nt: TGCAGTGCTACAGGGGGTAATCAGCCCCAGCATTTT
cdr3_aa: CSATGGNQPQHF

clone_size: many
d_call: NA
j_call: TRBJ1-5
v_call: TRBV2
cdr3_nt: TGTGCCAGCAGTGTCGAGGGGCAGCCCCAGCATTTT
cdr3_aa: CASSVEGQPQHF

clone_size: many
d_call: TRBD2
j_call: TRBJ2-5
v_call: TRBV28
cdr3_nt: TGTGCCCGACCGGGACTACGGGGAGAGACCCAGTACTTC
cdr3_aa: CARPGLRGETQYF

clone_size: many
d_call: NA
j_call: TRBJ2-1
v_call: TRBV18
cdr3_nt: TGTGCCAGCTCACGGGGACACAACAATGAGCAGTTCTTC
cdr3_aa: CASSRGHNNEQFF

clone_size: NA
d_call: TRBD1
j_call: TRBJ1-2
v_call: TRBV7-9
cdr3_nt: TGTGCCAGCAGCTCAGGGGGTACGGTCATTTTTAACTATGGCTACACCTTC
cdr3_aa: CASSSGGTVIFNYGYTF

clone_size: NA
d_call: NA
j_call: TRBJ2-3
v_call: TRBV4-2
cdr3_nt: TGTGCCAGCAGCCAAGATAGGGCGGTTGGGGGTCTAGATACGCAGTATTTT
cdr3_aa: CASSQDRAVGGLDTQYF

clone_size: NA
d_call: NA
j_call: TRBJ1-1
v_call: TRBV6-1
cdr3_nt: TGTGCCAGCGGTGAAGCGCGACGGCTGAACACTGAAGCTTTCTTT
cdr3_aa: CASGEARRLNTEAFF

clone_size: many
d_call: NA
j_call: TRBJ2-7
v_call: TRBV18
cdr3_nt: TGTGCCAGCTCACCACGCTCAGGGGCCTACGAGCAGTACTTC
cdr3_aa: CASSPRSGAYEQYF

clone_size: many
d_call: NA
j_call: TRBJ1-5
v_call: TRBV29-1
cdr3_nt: TGCAGTTCGGGTAGGCAGCCCCAGCATTTT
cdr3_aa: CSSGRQPQHF

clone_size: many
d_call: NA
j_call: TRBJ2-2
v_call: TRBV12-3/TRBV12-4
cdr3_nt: TGTGCCAGCAGTTTATCTGGCTTCGGGGAGCTGTTTTTT
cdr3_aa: CASSLSGFGELFF

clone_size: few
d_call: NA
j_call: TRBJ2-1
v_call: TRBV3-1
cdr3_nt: TGTGCCAGCAGCCAATCTCGGCGCGATGAGCGGTTCTTC
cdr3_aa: CASSQSRRDERFF

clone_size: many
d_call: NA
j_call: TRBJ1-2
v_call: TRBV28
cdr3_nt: TGTGCCAGCAGTCCTTACCCGCAAGAGGGGGGGGATGGCTACACCTTC
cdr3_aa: CASSPYPQEGGDGYTF

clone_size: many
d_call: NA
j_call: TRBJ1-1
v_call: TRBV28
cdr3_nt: TGTGCCAGCAGTTTATCTGGGGGCCGGGACACTGAAGCTTTCTTT
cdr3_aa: CASSLSGGRDTEAFF

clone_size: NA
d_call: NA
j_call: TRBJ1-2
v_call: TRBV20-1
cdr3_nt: TGCAGTGCGCCTGGACTCTTTAACTATGGCTACACCTTC
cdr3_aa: CSAPGLFNYGYTF

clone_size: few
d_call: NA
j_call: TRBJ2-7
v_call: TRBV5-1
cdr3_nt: TGCGCCAGCAGCATCGGTCTAGGGAACTACGAGCAGTACTTC
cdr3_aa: CASSIGLGNYEQYF

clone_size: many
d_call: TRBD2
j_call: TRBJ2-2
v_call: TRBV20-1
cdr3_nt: TGCAGTGCTAGACCTAGCGGGGGGGCCGAGGTCGGGGAGCTGTTTTTT
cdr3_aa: CSARPSGGAEVGELFF

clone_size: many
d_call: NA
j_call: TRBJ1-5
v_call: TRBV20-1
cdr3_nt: TGCAGTGCTAGGGGAGGCGGAATGTTCAATCAGCCCCAGCATTTT
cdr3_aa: CSARGGGMFNQPQHF

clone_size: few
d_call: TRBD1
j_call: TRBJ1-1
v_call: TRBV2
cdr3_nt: TGTGCCAGCAGTGGGGGACAGCCGAACACTGAAGCTTTCTTT
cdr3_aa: CASSGGQPNTEAFF

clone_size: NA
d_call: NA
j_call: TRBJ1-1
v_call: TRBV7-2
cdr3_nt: TGTGCCAGCAGCTTAGGGCCTCATGGGACTGAAGCTTTCTTT
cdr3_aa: CASSLGPHGTEAFF